This T cell receptor (beta chain) was identified in a study of regulatory T cells in long-lasting Graves disease (dated by TCRdb to the early 2020s). With respect to the entire study: Antithyroid drugs had been taken for less than 3 months by newly diagnosed Graves' disease patients. Peripheral blood TCR sequencing and RNA sequencing compared persistent Graves' disease patients with newly diagnosed Graves' disease patients. The study was conducted in China and was registered as a clinical trial. TCR sequencing covered around 13 persistent and roughly 20 newly diagnosed Graves' disease patients, some 33 samples in total. Overall results and qualifications from the work: Compared with newly diagnosed patients, persistent Graves' disease patients had lower TCR Shannon entropy and fewer highly expanded clones, which suggests clonal expansion. Patients with persistent disease shared more public clonotypes (roughly 2,900) than newly diagnosed patients did (966). The study examined only peripheral blood because the primary lesion, thyroid tissue, could not be accessed. As a limitation, the authors acknowledged that the small sample size may reduce accuracy. TRBV28, TRBJ1-2 and TRBJ2-5 were preferentially used in persistent disease, while TRBV20-1 and TRBJ2-1 were favored in newly diagnosed disease. Sequencing and analysis were restricted to the TCR beta chain.

Explained via the paper, the time point label denotes: newly diagnosed GD, antithyroid drugs for less than 3 months. RNA was extracted from PBMCs in TRIzol for both TCR sequencing and RNA sequencing. The diagnosis of Graves' disease followed American Thyroid Association guidelines. The patients came from an endocrinology department in Xi'an, China. Each patient gave around 9.2 milliliters of peripheral blood, collected in an EDTA anticoagulant tube. Ficoll Paque Plus density gradient separation was used to isolate PBMCs, and no further T cell sorting was done. An Agilent 2100 Bioanalyzer and agarose gel were used to assess RNA quality, and a NanoDrop 2000 was used to measure RNA concentration. This clonotype was seen at least ten times. This receptor's antigen is unknown. Base qualities are missing; no much larger clone stands one base away. From the cysteine through the phenylalanine, the CDR3 covers 12 amino acids. Of the read, only the CDR3 DNA is kept; its 36 bases are in frame from base 1. V and J lose 11 bases and 9 bases, and a span of 17 bases separates them. The germline V gene encodes CDR1 MNHEY and CDR2 SMNVEV (reference sequence).

Library construction relied on multiplex PCR. The instrument was an Illumina HiSeq 4000. To build TCR beta libraries, CDR3 regions were amplified by Arm-PCR using iRepertoire HTBI primers. PCR products were gel purified before sequencing. The paper's processing steps were these. A total of 60 to 80 TRBV and some 15 TRBJ segments were identified across samples and were used for gene usage analysis of CDR3 amino acid clonotypes. COPE and FqMerger were used to merge filtered high-quality paired reads into contigs. BLAST was used to align contigs to IMGT TRBV, TRBD and TRBJ reference genes, and CDR3 was defined according to IMGT. Any clonotype with a frequency above 0.1% was classified as a highly expanded clone. Shannon entropy served as the measure of repertoire diversity, while the Gini coefficient captured V-J evenness. A clonotype found in more than one individual was treated as public. The raw public data were reprocessed by TCRdb itself: fastp quality trimming at Q25, MiXCR clonotype calling, in-frame beta chains only. Each CDR3 protein appears once, grouped with its most common genes and DNA. The V and J calls reflect TCRdb's pipeline rather than the authors' work. Present in this sample are hundreds of thousands of distinct CDR3 sequences, approximately 16% of which were seen just once. Of the sample, about 7.8% is held by the ten largest clones.

The same sample was also used in a study of T cells in Graves' hyperthyroidism and ophthalmopathy. As the second publication notes: Stable Graves' hyperthyroidism was defined as no progression to ophthalmopathy during 18 months of follow-up. Hyperthyroidism patients were newly diagnosed, had a disease duration of under 2 months, and were aged 18 to 65 years. Exclusion was applied to patients with uncontrolled infections, other autoimmune diseases, pregnancy or lactation. Diagnoses were established on the basis of clinical symptoms, serum thyroxine and TRAb, thyroid ultrasound, and orbital computed tomography. The TCR CDR3 was subjected to a first round of RT-PCR using the HTBI primer set and the Qiagen OneStep RT-PCR kit. Most expanded thyroid clonotypes (frequency above 0.001) were also detected in blood, suggesting blood repertoires may reflect thyroid immune responses. In cross-validation, a model built on a 13 V-J signature told ophthalmopathy apart from stable hyperthyroidism with 87.88% sensitivity and about 81% specificity, and in testing the same model reached 80%/75%. During validation, the model predicted progression to ophthalmopathy a median of about 6.5 months ahead of onset, with approximately 70% sensitivity and 72.22% specificity. A discovery cohort of about a hundred patients, about 43 with Graves' ophthalmopathy and about 58 with stable Graves' hyperthyroidism, was used to find distinguishing TCR V-J signatures. An independent validation cohort of around 19 hyperthyroidism patients and more than 15 patients who later progressed to ophthalmopathy tested prospective prediction of ophthalmopathy. The 100 discovery patients were randomly split 7:3 into training and test sets. Thyroid tissue and blood T-cell repertoires from about six Graves' hyperthyroidism patients were also compared in the study. Once sampling was done, hyperthyroidism patients were given methimazole at a starting dose of 30 mg daily, whereas ophthalmopathy patients were given high-dose intravenous methylprednisolone. Libraries were constructed in a second round of multiplex PCR, after which size selection and purification were performed. Libraries were sequenced paired-end with 100 bp reads on an Illumina HiSeq2000. SOAPnuke was used to process the raw data, throwing out any read that contained adapters or uncalled bases, had a mean Phred below 15, or lacked an exact constant-primer or identifier match. High-quality paired reads were merged using COPE v1.2.5, and each unique nucleotide sequence was defined as a clonotype. Clonotypes were aligned to IMGT TRBV, TRBD and TRBJ reference segments using MiTCR v1.1. Only V-J combinations with frequency above 0.0001, covering about 99% of repertoires, were analysed. The TCS score was defined as F50 (clonal expansion) divided by E x V (chaos), with BLOSUM62-based TCRdist calculated between CDR3 peptides within each V-J. Welch's t-statistics and random forest reduced roughly 540 V-J features to 10 to 15, which were used in a naive Bayes classifier (R e1071). No statistical method was used to fix the sample size in advance, and group allocation was not hidden from the investigators. The paper describes TCR Vbeta CDR3 sequencing of about 140 peripheral blood samples, made up of approximately 40 ophthalmopathy patients, 70 to 75 hyperthyroidism patients and 17 progressor patients.

The input for sequencing was peripheral blood mononuclear cells (PBMCs), taken at new diagnosis, from a patient treated with antithyroid drugs. The sequence was collected from a woman aged 35 to 49 with Graves disease. Donor details come from another sample of the same person, matched by shared clones. The chain employs TRBV27 and TRBJ2-1; the D segment is perhaps TRBD1 or TRBD2, each sharing 6 matched bases. CDR3 reads: CAATGAFGEQFF. The DNA is as follows: TGTGCCGCGACGGGGGCTTTTGGTGAGCAGTTCTTC.